Listed below are T cell receptor beta chains from one sample, sequenced in a study of human T cells and chemical hapten exposure. TCRdb called the 5' RACE reads again in MiXCR, with one record for every CDR3 protein. This table holds 150,000 or so distinct CDR3 sequences, roughly 4% found once. The receptors here all came from a female donor in good health. Each CDR3 is given with its conserved first and last residue. Fields, in order: clone size, J gene, V gene, D gene, CDR3 DNA, CDR3 protein. The D gene is left open where the match is weak. Some rows have no size entry. The others give once, few or many, or a class for an expanded clone.

clone_size: .; j_call: TRBJ2-7; v_call: TRBV6-6; d_call: .; cdr3_nt: TGTGCCAGCAGTTACTCGAATGTAGGGGTTAGCTACGAGCAGTACTTC; cdr3_aa: CASSYSNVGVSYEQYF
clone_size: many; j_call: TRBJ2-2; v_call: TRBV12-3/TRBV12-4; d_call: .; cdr3_nt: TGTGCCAGCAGTTTGCTGGCAACAGGGCCCGGGGAGCTGTTTTTT; cdr3_aa: CASSLLATGPGELFF
clone_size: many; j_call: TRBJ1-1; v_call: TRBV18; d_call: TRBD1; cdr3_nt: TGTGCCAGCTCACCACCGACAGGGACGTTCACTGAAGCTTTCTTT; cdr3_aa: CASSPPTGTFTEAFF
clone_size: .; j_call: TRBJ2-5; v_call: TRBV19; d_call: TRBD2; cdr3_nt: TGTGCCAGTAGTATCACTAGCGGGGGACAAGAGACCCAGTACTTC; cdr3_aa: CASSITSGGQETQYF
clone_size: many; j_call: TRBJ2-2; v_call: TRBV7-9; d_call: TRBD1; cdr3_nt: TGTGCCAGCAGGCCCGGACAGGGGGTGAACACCGGGGAGCTGTTTTTT; cdr3_aa: CASRPGQGVNTGELFF
clone_size: few; j_call: TRBJ2-3; v_call: TRBV7-9; d_call: TRBD1; cdr3_nt: TGTGCCAGCAGCTTAGATGACCAGGGGGCGCGTGGAGATACGCAGTATTTT; cdr3_aa: CASSLDDQGARGDTQYF
clone_size: many; j_call: TRBJ1-2; v_call: TRBV5-6; d_call: .; cdr3_nt: TGTGCCAGCAGCTTCGCAAGGACTAACTATGGCTACACCTTC; cdr3_aa: CASSFARTNYGYTF
clone_size: many; j_call: TRBJ2-7; v_call: TRBV5-1; d_call: TRBD1; cdr3_nt: TGCGCCAGCAGCTGGGAGACAGGGTATGACGAGCAGTACTTC; cdr3_aa: CASSWETGYDEQYF
clone_size: many; j_call: TRBJ2-7; v_call: TRBV21-1; d_call: .; cdr3_nt: .; cdr3_aa: CASAPPRYCCSYEQYF
clone_size: many; j_call: TRBJ1-2; v_call: TRBV2; d_call: .; cdr3_nt: TGTGCCAGCAATACACAGGGAGGGGACTATGGCTACACCTTC; cdr3_aa: CASNTQGGDYGYTF
clone_size: many; j_call: TRBJ1-1; v_call: TRBV20-1; d_call: .; cdr3_nt: TGCAGTGCTAGACGATTCTCGACGGACACTGAAGCTTTCTTT; cdr3_aa: CSARRFSTDTEAFF
clone_size: few; j_call: TRBJ1-1; v_call: TRBV5-4; d_call: .; cdr3_nt: TGTGCCAGCAGCCCCCGAGAATTAAGCACTGAAGCTTTCTTT; cdr3_aa: CASSPRELSTEAFF
clone_size: many; j_call: TRBJ2-3; v_call: TRBV6-5; d_call: TRBD2; cdr3_nt: TGTGCCAGCAGGCCCTGGCGGGGGGGCCGAGGGGAAACGCAGTATTTT; cdr3_aa: CASRPWRGGRGETQYF
clone_size: .; j_call: TRBJ1-1; v_call: TRBV5-4; d_call: TRBD1; cdr3_nt: TGTGCCAGCAGCTCGGCAGACAGGGGGCGGACTGAAGCTTTCTTT; cdr3_aa: CASSSADRGRTEAFF
clone_size: many; j_call: TRBJ1-5; v_call: TRBV20-1; d_call: .; cdr3_nt: TGCAGTGCTAGAGATATGGGGGCTGGAAATCAGCCCCAGCATTTT; cdr3_aa: CSARDMGAGNQPQHF
clone_size: few; j_call: TRBJ2-3; v_call: TRBV7-3; d_call: .; cdr3_nt: TGTGCCAGCAGCTTAGGCGGGGCCACAGATACGCAGTATTTT; cdr3_aa: CASSLGGATDTQYF
clone_size: many; j_call: TRBJ1-1; v_call: TRBV7-2; d_call: .; cdr3_nt: TGTGCCAGCAGCTTAGCTACAGGGAACACTGAAGCTTTCTTT; cdr3_aa: CASSLATGNTEAFF
clone_size: many; j_call: TRBJ2-1; v_call: TRBV6-4; d_call: TRBD2; cdr3_nt: TGTGCCAGCAGTGACTCGCGGGGGGCCCACAATGAGCAGTTCTTC; cdr3_aa: CASSDSRGAHNEQFF
clone_size: few; j_call: TRBJ1-5; v_call: TRBV6-2/TRBV6-3; d_call: .; cdr3_nt: TGTGCCAGCAGACCCGGACAGCTTGGGGATCAGCCCCAGCATTTT; cdr3_aa: CASRPGQLGDQPQHF
clone_size: many; j_call: TRBJ1-2; v_call: TRBV20-1; d_call: .; cdr3_nt: TGCAGTGCTAGACGGGCCACAGCAGGCTACACCTTC; cdr3_aa: CSARRATAGYTF
clone_size: .; j_call: TRBJ1-5; v_call: TRBV28; d_call: .; cdr3_nt: TGTGCCAGCAGTTCTCCCCGACAGGGCAATCAGCCCCAGCATTTT; cdr3_aa: CASSSPRQGNQPQHF
clone_size: many; j_call: TRBJ2-2; v_call: TRBV5-1; d_call: TRBD2; cdr3_nt: TGCGCCAGCAGATCCCTCGCGGGGGCGAACACCGGGGAGCTGTTTTTT; cdr3_aa: CASRSLAGANTGELFF
clone_size: many; j_call: TRBJ2-1; v_call: TRBV12-3/TRBV12-4; d_call: TRBD2; cdr3_nt: TGTGCCAGCAGTTCAGAGCGGGGGGGCTCCTACAATGAGCAGTTCTTC; cdr3_aa: CASSSERGGSYNEQFF
clone_size: .; j_call: TRBJ1-6; v_call: TRBV7-2; d_call: .; cdr3_nt: TGTGCCAGCAGCCTCGGGTCTGGGGAGAGTGCACCCCTCCACTTT; cdr3_aa: CASSLGSGESAPLHF
clone_size: .; j_call: TRBJ1-1; v_call: TRBV27; d_call: .; cdr3_nt: TGTGCCCTCCACTCGGGGGGGTGCGACACTGAAGCTTTCTTT; cdr3_aa: CALHSGGCDTEAFF
clone_size: many; j_call: TRBJ2-2; v_call: TRBV6-5; d_call: TRBD2; cdr3_nt: TGTGCCAGCAGTTTAAGCGGGGGGGCGAACACCGGGGAGCTGTTTTTT; cdr3_aa: CASSLSGGANTGELFF
clone_size: many; j_call: TRBJ2-3; v_call: TRBV7-8; d_call: TRBD2; cdr3_nt: TGTGCCAGCAGCCCTGGACTAGCGGGGGTAGATACGCAGTATTTT; cdr3_aa: CASSPGLAGVDTQYF